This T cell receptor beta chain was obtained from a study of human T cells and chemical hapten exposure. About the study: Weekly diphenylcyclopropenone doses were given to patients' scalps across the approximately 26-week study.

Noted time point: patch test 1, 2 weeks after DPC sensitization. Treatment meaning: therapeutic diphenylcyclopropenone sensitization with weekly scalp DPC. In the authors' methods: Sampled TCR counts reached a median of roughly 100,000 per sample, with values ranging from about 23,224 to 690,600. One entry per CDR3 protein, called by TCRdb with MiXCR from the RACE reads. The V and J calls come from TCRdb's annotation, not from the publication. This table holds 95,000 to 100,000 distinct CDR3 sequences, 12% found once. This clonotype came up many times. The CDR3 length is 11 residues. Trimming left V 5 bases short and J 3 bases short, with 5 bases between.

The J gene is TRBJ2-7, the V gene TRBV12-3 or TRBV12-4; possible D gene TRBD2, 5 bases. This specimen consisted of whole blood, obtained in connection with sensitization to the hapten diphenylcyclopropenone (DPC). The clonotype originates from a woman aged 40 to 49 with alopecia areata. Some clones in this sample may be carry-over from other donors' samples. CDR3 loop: CASSRGYEQYF. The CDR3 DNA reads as TGTGCCAGCAGTCGGGGCTACGAGCAGTACTTC.